What follows is one T cell receptor (beta chain) and its context. No antigen is known for it. This sample stems from a study of beta chain features in type 1 diabetes. Study-level findings and limits: The naive, central memory and Treg TCRB repertoires showed an apparent similarity that was greater among patients than among healthy donors. Significant though moderate, a shortening of TCRB CDR3s appeared in all four CD4+ subsets of Type 1 diabetes patients.

Staining for CD45RO/CCR7/CD25/CD127/CD95/CD27 allowed sorting of CD4+ naive, central memory, regulatory and stem cell-like memory cells. Each sorted population was over 98% pure. In germline, CDR1 is SEHNR, CDR2 FQNEAQ (reference sequence). Trimming left V 1 base short and J 5 bases short, with 14 bases between. This CDR3 region has 15 residues. Expressed TCRB transcripts were sequenced, since all the RNA that had been isolated was reverse transcribed. The method was immunoSEQ multiplex PCR; TCRdb's version includes in-frame clones alone and lacks a portion of them. This table holds 640,000 or so clones, roughly 13% found once.

This rearrangement joins TRBV7-9 to TRBJ1-2; no clear D. The receptor comes from a man between 18 and 35 years old with type 1 diabetes. Sequences were obtained from naive CD4+ T cells from blood. The CDR3, as DNA: TGTGCCAGCAGCTTAGTGGGGATTAAAGAGTATGGCTACACCTTC. Protein product: CASSLVGIKEYGYTF.